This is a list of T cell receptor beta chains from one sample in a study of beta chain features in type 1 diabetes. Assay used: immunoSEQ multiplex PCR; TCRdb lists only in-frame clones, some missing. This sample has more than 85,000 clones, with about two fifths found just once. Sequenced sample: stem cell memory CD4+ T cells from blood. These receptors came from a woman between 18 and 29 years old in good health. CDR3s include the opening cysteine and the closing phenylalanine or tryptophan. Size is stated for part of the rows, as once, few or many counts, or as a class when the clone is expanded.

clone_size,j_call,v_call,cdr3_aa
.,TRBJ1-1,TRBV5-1,CASSLATPGGNTEAFF
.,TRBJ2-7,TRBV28,CASSQNPPRDNEQYF
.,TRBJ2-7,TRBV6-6,CASSSTGQGVYEQYF
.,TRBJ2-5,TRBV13,CASRRTSGNQETQYF
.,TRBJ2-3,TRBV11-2,CASSLGTRLAAYTDTQYF
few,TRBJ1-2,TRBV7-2,CASSLGWDIDYGYTF
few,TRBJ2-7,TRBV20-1,CSATGTYEQYF
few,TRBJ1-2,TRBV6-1,CASSERGGVRYGYTF
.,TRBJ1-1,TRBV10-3,CATSPRGSAEAFF
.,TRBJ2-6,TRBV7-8,CASSSGQGPVLTF
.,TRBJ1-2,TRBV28,CASSSATGSYYGYTF
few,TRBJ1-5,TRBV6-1,CASSEARGLTQHF
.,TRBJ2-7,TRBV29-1,CSVGDRGTYEQYF
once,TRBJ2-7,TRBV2,CASSGGLAERVRRPYEQYF
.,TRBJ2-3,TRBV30,CAWSVQVDTQYF
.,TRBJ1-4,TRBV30,CAWSDPSGATNEKLFF
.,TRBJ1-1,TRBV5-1,CASSLRLMAWDRVTNTEAFF
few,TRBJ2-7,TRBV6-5,CASSYSDSSYEQYF
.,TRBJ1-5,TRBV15,CATSKGDRGSSRF
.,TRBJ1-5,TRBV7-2,CASSLQGRNQPQHF
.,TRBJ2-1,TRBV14,CASSLWRYGGSEHNEQFF
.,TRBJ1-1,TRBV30,CAWLRMTGRAFF
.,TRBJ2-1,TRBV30,CAWSPLGTSGRGEQFF
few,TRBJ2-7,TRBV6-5,CASSYLSGNYEQYF